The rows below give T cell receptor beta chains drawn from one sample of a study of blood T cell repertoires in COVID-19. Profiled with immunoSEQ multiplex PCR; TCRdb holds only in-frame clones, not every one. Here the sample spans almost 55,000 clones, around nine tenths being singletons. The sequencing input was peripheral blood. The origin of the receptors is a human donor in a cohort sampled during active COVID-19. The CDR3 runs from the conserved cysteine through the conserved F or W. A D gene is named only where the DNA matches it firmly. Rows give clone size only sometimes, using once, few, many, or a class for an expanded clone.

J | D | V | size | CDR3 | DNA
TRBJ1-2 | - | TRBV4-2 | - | CASSQESRGPNYGYTF | TGTGCCAGCAGCCAGGAGTCCAGGGGACCTAACTATGGCTACACCTTC
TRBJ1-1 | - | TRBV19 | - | CASSKLQGSNTEAFF | TGTGCCAGTAGTAAGCTACAGGGTAGTAACACTGAAGCTTTCTTT
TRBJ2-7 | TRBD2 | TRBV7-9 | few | CASSPAGLAGAYEQYF | TGTGCCAGCAGCCCCGCGGGACTAGCGGGGGCCTACGAGCAGTACTTC
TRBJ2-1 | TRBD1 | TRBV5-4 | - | CASNPRTGGSEQFF | TGTGCCAGCAACCCTAGGACAGGGGGCAGTGAGCAGTTCTTC
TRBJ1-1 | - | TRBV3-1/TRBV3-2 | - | CASRTGGNTEAFF | TGTGCCAGCAGGACGGGAGGGAACACTGAAGCTTTCTTT
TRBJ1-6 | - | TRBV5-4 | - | CASSLRGGANSPLHF | TGTGCCAGCAGCTTGCGAGGGGGAGCAAATTCACCCCTCCACTTT
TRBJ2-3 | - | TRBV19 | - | CASSIGNGGTDTQYF | TGTGCCAGTAGTATAGGAAACGGAGGCACAGATACGCAGTATTTT
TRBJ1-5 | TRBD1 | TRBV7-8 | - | CASSDHRGRSNQPQHF | TGTGCCAGCAGCGACCACAGGGGGCGGTCCAATCAGCCCCAGCATTTT
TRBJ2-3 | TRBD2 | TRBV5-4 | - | CASSLGLAGLTDTQYF | TGTGCCAGCAGCTTGGGACTAGCGGGACTCACAGATACGCAGTATTTT
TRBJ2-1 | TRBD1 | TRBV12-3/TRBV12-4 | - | CASSLGWDRKWFF | TGTGCCAGCAGCTTAGGCTGGGACAGGAAGTGGTTCTTC
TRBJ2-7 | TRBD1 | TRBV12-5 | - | CASAFRGTGALYEQYF | TGTGCTAGTGCCTTCAGGGGGACAGGGGCGCTCTACGAGCAGTACTTC
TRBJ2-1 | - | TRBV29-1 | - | CSVGGLNYNEQFF | TGCAGCGTTGGGGGACTCAACTACAATGAGCAGTTCTTC
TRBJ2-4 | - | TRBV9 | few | CASSVGGAKNIQYF | TGTGCCAGCAGCGTAGGTGGCGCCAAAAACATTCAGTACTTC
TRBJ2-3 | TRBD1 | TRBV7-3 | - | CASSQDRTDTQYF | TGTGCCAGCAGCCAGGACAGGACAGATACGCAGTATTTT
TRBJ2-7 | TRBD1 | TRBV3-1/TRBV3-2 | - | CASSPGQARDYEQYF | TGTGCCAGCAGCCCGGGACAGGCGCGAGACTACGAGCAGTACTTC
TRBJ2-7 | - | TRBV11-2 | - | CASSLDRDLSEQYF | TGTGCCAGCAGCTTAGATCGGGATCTTAGCGAGCAGTACTTC
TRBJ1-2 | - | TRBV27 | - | CASSLRGRIGYTF | TGTGCCAGCAGTTTAAGGGGTCGTATCGGCTACACCTTC
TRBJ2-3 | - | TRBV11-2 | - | CASSNNRERTDTQYF | TGTGCCAGCAGCAACAACCGGGAGAGGACAGATACGCAGTATTTT
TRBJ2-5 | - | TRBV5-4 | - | CASSLRLAGTGETQYF | TGTGCCAGCAGCTTGCGGCTGGCTGGCACGGGGGAGACCCAGTACTTC
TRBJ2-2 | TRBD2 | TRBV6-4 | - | CASSRLAGVYGELFF | TGTGCCAGCAGTCGACTAGCGGGAGTCTACGGGGAGCTGTTTTTT
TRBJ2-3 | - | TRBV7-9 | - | CASSFRALTGRDTQYF | TGTGCCAGCAGCTTCCGAGCCTTAACAGGGCGAGATACGCAGTATTTT
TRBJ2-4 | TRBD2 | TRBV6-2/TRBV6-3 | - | CASSSRAGLAKNIQYF | TGTGCCAGCAGTAGTAGAGCGGGACTAGCCAAAAACATTCAGTACTTC
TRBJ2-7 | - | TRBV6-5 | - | CASKQQEVRTYEQYF | TGTGCCAGCAAACAGCAGGAAGTAAGGACCTACGAGCAGTACTTC
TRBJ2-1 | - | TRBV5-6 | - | CASSLVGAGEQFF | TGTGCCAGCAGCTTGGTAGGCGCCGGGGAGCAGTTCTTC
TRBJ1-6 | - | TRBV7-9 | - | CASSSGQQLFNSPLHF | TGTGCCAGCAGCTCTGGACAGCAACTTTTTAATTCACCCCTCCACTTT
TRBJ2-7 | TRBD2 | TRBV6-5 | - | CASSSGGSGSYEQYF | TGTGCCAGCAGTTCCGGAGGGAGCGGGAGCTACGAGCAGTACTTC
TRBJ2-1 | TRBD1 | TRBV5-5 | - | CASSPKGDRGFNEQFF | TGTGCCAGCAGCCCGAAGGGGGACAGGGGGTTCAATGAGCAGTTCTTC
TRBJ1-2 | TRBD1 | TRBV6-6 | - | CASSTDRVGATF | TGTGCCAGCAGTACCGACAGGGTTGGGGCCACCTTC
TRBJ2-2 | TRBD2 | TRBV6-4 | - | CASSAGAGAGELFF | TGTGCCAGCAGTGCCGGAGCGGGGGCCGGGGAGCTGTTTTTT
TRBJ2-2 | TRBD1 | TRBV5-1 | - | CASSLTGQENTGELFF | TGCGCCAGCAGCCTGACGGGACAGGAGAACACCGGGGAGCTGTTTTTT
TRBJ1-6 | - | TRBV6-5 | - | CASSYRTDSFSPLHF | TGTGCCAGCAGTTACCGAACGGACAGCTTTTCACCCCTCCACTTT
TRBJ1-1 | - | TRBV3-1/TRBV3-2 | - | CASSQVGGGNTEAFF | TGTGCCAGCAGCCAAGTAGGGGGGGGGAACACTGAAGCTTTCTTT
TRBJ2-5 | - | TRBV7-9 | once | CASSLRGNATQYF | TGTGCCAGCAGCTTGAGGGGGAATGCGACCCAGTACTTC
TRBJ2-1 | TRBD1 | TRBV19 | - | CASSTLPGQGREQFF | TGTGCCAGTAGTACTCTCCCGGGACAGGGTCGGGAGCAGTTCTTC
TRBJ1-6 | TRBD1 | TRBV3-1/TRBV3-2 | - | CASSPGTGSNSPLHF | TGTGCCAGCAGCCCCGGGACAGGATCTAATTCACCCCTCCACTTT
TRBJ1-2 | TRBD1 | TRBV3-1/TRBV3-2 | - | CASSRDSYGYTF | TGTGCCAGCAGCCGGGACAGCTATGGCTACACCTTC
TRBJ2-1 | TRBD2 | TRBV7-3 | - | CASSSHGGTRVGSGEQFF | TGTGCCAGCAGCTCCCATGGGGGGACTAGGGTAGGTAGTGGTGAGCAGTTCTTC
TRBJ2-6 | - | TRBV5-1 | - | CASSLAGLYGANVLTF | TGCGCCAGCAGCTTGGCGGGATTATATGGGGCCAACGTCCTGACTTTC
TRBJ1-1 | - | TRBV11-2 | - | CASSIGGSEAFF | TGTGCCAGCAGCATCGGGGGGTCTGAAGCTTTCTTT
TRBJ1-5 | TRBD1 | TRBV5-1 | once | CASSPQGGGNQPQHF | TGCGCCAGCAGCCCACAGGGGGGGGGCAATCAGCCCCAGCATTTT
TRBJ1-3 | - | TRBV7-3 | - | CASSRRVDGGNTIYF | TGTGCCAGCAGCCGGAGGGTTGATGGGGGAAACACCATATATTTT
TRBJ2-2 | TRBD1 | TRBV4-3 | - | CASSQGQANTGELFF | TGCGCCAGCAGCCAGGGACAGGCGAACACCGGGGAGCTGTTTTTT
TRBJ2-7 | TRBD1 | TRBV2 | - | CASRTGTGGEQYF | TGTGCCAGCAGAACCGGGACAGGGGGCGAGCAGTACTTC
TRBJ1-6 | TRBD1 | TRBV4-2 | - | CASSPSDRGRSPLHF | TGTGCCAGCAGCCCGTCGGACAGGGGGCGTTCACCCCTCCACTTT
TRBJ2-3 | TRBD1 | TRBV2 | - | CASSEYRGPDTQYF | TGTGCCAGCAGTGAATACAGGGGGCCGGATACGCAGTATTTT
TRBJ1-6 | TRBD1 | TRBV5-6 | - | CASSLEQGARGNSPLHF | TGTGCCAGCAGCTTGGAACAGGGGGCGAGGGGGAATTCACCCCTCCACTTT
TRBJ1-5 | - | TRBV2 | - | CASSVGRSNQPQHF | TGTGCCAGCAGTGTGGGCCGGAGCAATCAGCCCCAGCATTTT
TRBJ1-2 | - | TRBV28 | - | CASKANYGYTF | TGTGCCAGCAAAGCCAACTATGGCTACACCTTC
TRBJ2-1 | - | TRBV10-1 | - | CASSEGGGLYNEQFF | TGCGCCAGCAGTGAAGGGGGGGGACTCTACAATGAGCAGTTCTTC
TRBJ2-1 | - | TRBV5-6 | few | CASSNLANEQFF | TGTGCCAGCAGCAACCTAGCGAATGAGCAGTTCTTC
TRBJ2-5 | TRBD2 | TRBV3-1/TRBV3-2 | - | CASSVRAGDALETQYF | TGTGCCAGCAGCGTCAGAGCGGGGGATGCGTTAGAGACCCAGTACTTC
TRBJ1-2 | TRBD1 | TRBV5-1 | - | CASSFTGEVGYTF | TGCGCCAGCAGCTTTACAGGGGAGGTTGGCTACACCTTC
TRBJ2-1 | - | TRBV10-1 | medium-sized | CASTEGGSGGEQFF | TGCGCCAGCACCGAAGGTGGGTCTGGCGGTGAGCAGTTCTTC
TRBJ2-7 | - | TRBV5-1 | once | CASSRQSYEQYF | TGCGCCAGCAGCCGACAGAGCTACGAGCAGTACTTC
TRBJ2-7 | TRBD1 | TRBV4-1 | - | CASSQGGTVIGYEQYF | TGCGCCAGCAGCCAAGGTGGGACAGTGATCGGCTACGAGCAGTACTTC